This TCR beta chain is from a study of OX40 agonist ivuxolimab in advanced cancers. Background on the study: Patients were treated with ivuxolimab, an agonistic anti-OX40 (CD134) antibody. Among those treated, three patients had partial responses, one with hepatocellular carcinoma and two with cutaneous melanoma.

Findings and caveats of the study: Several nonresponders also turned out to have low normalized T-cell clonal expansion.

The assay was immunoSEQ multiplex PCR, and TCRdb's table has in-frame clones only and misses some. This sample has nearly 80,000 clones; around 94% occur once, and the top ten carry roughly 9.8%. The CDR3 runs 17 residues. V was shortened by 0 bases and J by 1 base, with 14 bases between the two germline ends. Per the germline V gene, CDR1 is MNHNS and CDR2 is SASEGT. Points on this clone: Its specificity is unknown.

This rearrangement joins TRBV6-1 to TRBJ2-3; tentative D call: TRBD2 (5 bases). The clonotype comes from an adult with an advanced solid tumor such as melanoma, head and neck, liver or kidney cancer. The starting material was CD4+ or CD8+ T cells sorted from blood, obtained in a trial of the OX40 agonist ivuxolimab. Written as DNA, the CDR3 is TGTGCCAGCAGTGAAGCGCTAGGAGAGAGGGGCACAGATACGCAGTATTTT. Its protein is CASSEALGERGTDTQYF.